This entry describes one T cell receptor beta chain. These data come from a study of blood T cell repertoires in COVID-19. With V trimmed by 3 bases and J by 4 bases, 9 bases remained unmatched. The CDR3 runs 17 residues. Germline V gene lookup returns CDR1 SGDLS and CDR2 YYNGEE. The data were produced by immunoSEQ multiplex PCR, yet TCRdb's version contains in-frame clones alone and is incomplete. This sample has under 200,000 clones; more than 70% occur once, and the top ten carry roughly 5.9%. The sequenced sample consisted of PBMCs or T cells enriched from blood (not recorded which). The source is a man aged 40-49 years with acute COVID-19. This sequence joins TRBV9 and TRBJ2-4; the match to TRBD1 covers 11 bases. CDR3 sequence reads: CASSEPKDRGRKNIQYF. The CDR3 coding sequence is TGTGCCAGCAGCGAGCCTAAGGACAGGGGGCGAAAAAACATTCAGTACTTC.